The 28 T cell receptor beta chains listed next were all sequenced from one sample in a study of T cell repertoires in cytomegalovirus infection. TCRdb reprocessed the reads with MiXCR, giving one entry per CDR3 protein. Of 680,000 or so distinct CDR3 sequences detected, roughly 36% appear once; the ten largest clones hold roughly 20%. These receptors have no identified antigens. Sequences were derived from cultured PBMCs, sampled from culture after CMV antigen stimulation. These receptors all come from a human donor in good health (CMV status not recorded). Some clones in this sample may be carry-over from other donors' samples.

This clonotype occurred many times. The rearrangement joins TRBV7-2 to TRBJ1-5; D ambiguous. The CDR3 consists of 15 residues. V lost 0 bases and J 4 bases, leaving 10 bases between the germline ends. The germline V gene has CDR1 SGHTA and CDR2 FQGNSA. CDR3 sequence (DNA): TGTGCCAGCAGCTTAGCGCGCGGATGGAATCAGCCCCAGCATTTT. Its protein is CASSLARGWNQPQHF.

The chain joins TRBV20-1 to TRBJ1-5; 7 bases match TRBD1. The trim removed 0 bases at V and 5 bases at J, leaving 10 bases unmatched. CDR3 length equals 16 residues. Germline assignment: CDR1 DFQATT and CDR2 SNEGSKA (reference sequence). CDR3 sequence: CSARDRRQGGYQPQHF. Written as DNA, the CDR3 is TGCAGTGCTAGAGACAGGAGACAGGGCGGTTATCAGCCCCAGCATTTT.

The table lists this clonotype with a few counts. The chain has TRBV6-5 and TRBJ2-7; 8 positions agree with TRBD2. The CDR3 consists of 13 residues. The V and J ends lost 7 bases and 5 bases, in that order; junction bases with no gene match: 7. CDR1 is MNHEY and CDR2 is SVGAGI in the germline V gene. The CDR3 protein is CASTRREDHEQYF. The CDR3 bases are TGTGCCAGCACTAGGCGGGAGGACCACGAGCAGTACTTC.

In this sample, this clonotype turned up a few times. The chain uses TRBV10-3 and TRBJ2-4; D unresolved. Germline values: CDR1 ENHRY, CDR2 SYGVKD. CDR3 size: 13 residues. V lost 11 bases, J lost 0 bases, and 11 bases lay in between. The CDR3 region is CAARSLAKNIQYF. CDR3 DNA: TGTGCCGCTAGATCCCTAGCCAAAAACATTCAGTACTTC.

The chain employs TRBV20-1 and TRBJ2-7, with D tentatively TRBD1 (6 bases). CDR1 and CDR2 (germline): DFQATT, SNEGSKA (reference sequence). The CDR3 has 17 amino acids. Trimming cost V 7 bases and J 4 bases, with 29 bases left between them. CDR3 region: CSVLSEGVSDRTYEQYF. CDR3 nucleotides: TGCAGTGTTCTGTCCGAGGGGGTCTCCGATCGCACTTACGAGCAGTACTTC.

This clonotype appeared a single time. Likely a read error: the CDR3 ends without its conserved phenylalanine or tryptophan. The rearrangement joins TRBV27 to TRBJ2-7; D is perhaps TRBD1 (5 bases). Germline values: CDR1 MNHEY, CDR2 SMNVEV (reference sequence). The length of the CDR3 is 14 residues. V was trimmed by 8 bases and J by 1 base, leaving 15 bases between them. CDR3 protein: CASSEGVRSYEQYY. The CDR3 DNA reads TGTGCCAGCTCTGAAGGGGTCAGATCCTACGAGCAGTACTAC.

In DNA form, the CDR3 reads TGTGCCAGCAGCCCACATGGGACGCGCACAGATACGCAGTATTTT. This sequence encodes CASSPHGTRTDTQYF. J is TRBJ2-3 and V is TRBV7-9; perhaps D is TRBD1 or TRBD2 (5 bases each). CDR1 is SEHNR, CDR2 FQNEAQ, per germline (reference sequence). Trimming shortened V by 5 bases and J by 1 base, and 13 bases separated the two germline ends. The CDR3 spans 15 residues.

This clonotype was seen many times. The V gene is TRBV7-2, the J gene TRBJ2-4; 11 nucleotides align to TRBD2. CDR1 is SGHTA, CDR2 FQGNSA, per germline. The V gene end was trimmed by 6 bases and the J gene end by 0 bases; junction bases not matched to a gene: 16. CDR3 length: 20 residues. The CDR3 DNA is TGTGCCAGCAGTTTCGGGGTCCGGACTAGCGGGTTTCTAGCCAAAAACATTCAGTACTTC. Amino acid sequence: CASSFGVRTSGFLAKNIQYF.

This clonotype was recorded a few times. The chain employs TRBV12-3 or TRBV12-4 and TRBJ2-5; TRBD1 matches 11 bases. The V gene end was trimmed by 6 bases and the J gene end by 5 bases; junction bases not matched to a gene: 20. This CDR3 has 19 residues. CDR3 sequence (DNA): TGTGCCAGCAGGTTATCCCGGGACAGGGGGGGCATGGGGACGGAGACCCAGTACTTC. Residues: CASRLSRDRGGMGTETQYF.

The chain joins TRBV28 to TRBJ2-7; 14 bases agree with TRBD2. The CDR3 length is 15 residues. V was clipped by 2 bases and J by 9 bases; unmatched bases: 6. CDR1 MDHEN and CDR2 SYDVKM come from the germline V gene. This chain's CDR3 is CASSLEGLAGVGQYF. CDR3 DNA: TGTGCCAGCAGTTTAGAGGGACTAGCGGGGGTAGGGCAGTACTTC.

The chain is built from TRBV29-1 and TRBJ1-1; 7 nucleotides match TRBD1. The germline V gene has CDR1 SQVTM and CDR2 ANQGSEA. CDR3 size: 12 residues. V lost 2 bases to trimming and J lost 5 bases; unmatched junction nucleotides: 2. The CDR3 sequence is CSVEPQGTEAFF. The DNA of the CDR3 is TGCAGCGTTGAACCACAGGGGACTGAAGCTTTCTTT.

In this sample, this clonotype turned up a few times. The chain carries TRBV20-1 and TRBJ2-1; D is unresolved. The CDR3 length is 13 residues. CDR1 DFQATT and CDR2 SNEGSKA come from the germline V gene (reference sequence). The ends were cut back, 1 base at V and 9 bases at J, with 13 bases in the middle. The CDR3 reads CSARVGVLGEQFF. The CDR3 DNA reads TGCAGTGCTAGAGTTGGGGTACTGGGTGAGCAGTTCTTC.

V usage is TRBV6-5 and J usage is TRBJ2-2; possibly TRBD2 for D (6 bases). The germline gives CDR1 MNHEY, CDR2 SVGAGI. This CDR3 region has 14 residues. Trimming pared 8 bases from V and 6 bases from J, leaving 16 bases between. The CDR3 spells CASLEAGYSGELFF. The CDR3 DNA sequence: TGTGCCAGCCTTGAGGCGGGATATTCCGGGGAGCTGTTTTTT.

The chain carries TRBV12-5 and TRBJ1-5; D may be TRBD1 (5 bases). The CDR3 is 13 amino acids. The V and J ends lost 4 bases and 6 bases respectively, with 10 bases between them. Germline-derived CDR1 and CDR2 are LGHNT and FRNRAP. CDR3 sequence reads: CASGSGSPQPQHF. The CDR3 DNA follows: TGTGCTAGTGGTTCAGGGTCTCCTCAGCCCCAGCATTTT.

V is TRBV20-1 and J is TRBJ1-1, with 7 positions matching TRBD1. The CDR3 length is 15 residues. V shed 7 bases and J 5 bases; nucleotides not matched to a gene: 16. In germline, CDR1 is DFQATT, CDR2 SNEGSKA (reference sequence). This CDR3 reads CSVQQGTRGGTEAFF. In nucleotides, the CDR3 is TGCAGTGTTCAACAGGGGACACGGGGAGGGACTGAAGCTTTCTTT.

This clonotype has just a few counts. This chain connects TRBV7-9 to TRBJ2-1, with D maybe TRBD1 (6 bases). There are 12 residues in the CDR3. Germline CDR1 and CDR2: SEHNR and FQNEAQ (reference sequence). With 4 bases removed from V and 15 bases from J, the gap between germline ends came to 16 bases. The CDR3 reads CASSSPTGGGFF. CDR3 nucleotides: TGTGCCAGCAGCTCACCGACAGGAGGTGGGTTCTTC.

This clonotype was picked up many times. The chain combines TRBV7-2 with TRBJ1-2; possible D gene TRBD1, 5 bases. The germline V and J ends were trimmed by 1 base and 2 bases, with 14 bases remaining between them. CDR1 is SGHTA, CDR2 FQGNSA, per germline. The CDR3 contains 16 residues. The chain's CDR3 is CASSLDRRQRNYGYTF. The CDR3 nucleotides are TGTGCCAGCAGCTTAGATCGGCGACAGCGCAACTATGGCTACACCTTC.

This clonotype was observed a few times. The gene calls are TRBV7-8 and TRBJ2-1, with 9 positions matching TRBD2. The germline gives CDR1 SGHVS, CDR2 FQNEAQ. The CDR3 is made up of 16 amino acids. J lost 5 bases, V lost 5 bases, and 10 bases had no gene match. This CDR3 is CASSLTSSGAHNEQFF. The DNA of the CDR3 is TGTGCCAGCAGCCTAACGTCTAGCGGGGCGCACAATGAGCAGTTCTTC.

This rearrangement joins TRBV5-1 to TRBJ2-7; no clear D. The CDR3 loop spans 14 amino acids. V was shortened by 3 bases and J by 2 bases, with 12 bases between the two germline ends. CDR1 and CDR2 from the germline V gene are SGHRS and YFSETQ. CDR3 coding DNA: TGCGCCAGCAGCTCTGGACCTAGTCCCTACGAGCAGTACTTC. It translates to CASSSGPSPYEQYF.

The CDR3 reads CASSQADREGTEAFF. In DNA, the CDR3 is TGCGCCAGCAGCCAGGCCGACAGGGAGGGCACTGAAGCTTTCTTT. The rearrangement joins TRBV4-1 to TRBJ1-1, with 7 bases that match TRBD1. The CDR3 is 15 residues long. Germline CDR1 is MGHRA and CDR2 is YSYEKL. V gave up 3 bases and J gave up 4 bases; unmatched junction bases: 8.

The chain is built from TRBV7-9 and TRBJ1-1; D unresolved. Trimming removed 4 bases from V and 1 base from J, with 16 bases in between. CDR3 length: 16 residues. The V gene's germline CDR1 is SEHNR and CDR2 FQNEAQ (reference sequence). As DNA, the CDR3 is TGTGCCAGCAGCTACCAGGTTGCGACTGGGAACACTGAAGCTTTCTTT. Translation gives CASSYQVATGNTEAFF.

The chain recombines TRBV6-5 with TRBJ1-2, with a tentative D call TRBD1 (6 bases). The CDR3 covers 13 residues. Trimming took off 4 bases at V and 7 bases at J, with 13 bases between the two ends. Germline CDR1 is MNHEY and CDR2 is SVGAGI. The CDR3 coding sequence is TGTGCCAGCAGTTGGGAACAGGGCGGTGGCTACACCTTC. Translation: CASSWEQGGGYTF.

The chain combines TRBV25-1 with TRBJ1-1; 8 bases match TRBD1. J was trimmed by 5 bases and V by 4 bases; bases with no gene match: 6. CDR1 MGHDK and CDR2 SYGVNS come from the germline V gene. This CDR3 has 14 residues. CDR3 sequence reads: CASSGQGYKTEAFF. The CDR3 DNA sequence: TGTGCCAGCAGTGGACAGGGGTATAAGACTGAAGCTTTCTTT.

The chain joins TRBV7-9 to TRBJ2-3, with D perhaps TRBD2 (6 bases). This CDR3 spans 16 amino acids. Germline assignment: CDR1 SEHNR and CDR2 FQNEAQ (reference sequence). Trimming stripped 4 bases from V and 1 base from J, with 15 bases between. The CDR3 DNA follows: TGTGCCAGCAGCTCCCCCCCGGGACTCCGCACAGATACGCAGTATTTT. Translated, it gives CASSSPPGLRTDTQYF.

The genes are TRBV4-1 and TRBJ2-1; D is possibly TRBD2 (5 bases). Germline-derived CDR1 and CDR2 are MGHRA and YSYEKL. V gave up 1 base and J gave up 1 base, with 11 bases separating them. This CDR3 contains 16 residues. CDR3 sequence (DNA): TGCGCCAGCAGCCAAGTTGGAAGAGGGTCCTACAATGAGCAGTTCTTC. Translated, it gives CASSQVGRGSYNEQFF.

This clonotype showed up just a few times. The chain couples TRBV7-6 to TRBJ1-1; D gene unclear. The V and J ends lost 5 bases and 0 bases respectively, with 10 bases between them. The CDR3 length is 14 residues. CDR1 and CDR2 (germline): SGHVS, FNYEAQ. The CDR3 loop reads CASSLIPVNTEAFF. The CDR3, as DNA: TGTGCCAGCAGCCTTATCCCTGTGAACACTGAAGCTTTCTTT. The variable domain in full, completed from reference TRBV7-6 and TRBJ1-1, reads GAGVSQSPRYKVTKRGQDVALRCDPISGHVSLYWYRQALGQGPEFLTYFNYEAQQDKSGLPNDRFSAERPEGSISTLTIQRTEQRDSAMYRCASSLIPVNTEAFFGQGTRLTVV.

V and J are TRBV5-6 and TRBJ1-4; D remains ambiguous. Germline V gene sequence: CDR1 SGHDT, CDR2 YYEEEE. This CDR3 comprises 14 residues. The V end was cut by 2 bases, the J end by 3 bases, with 8 bases between. The CDR3 spells CASSFLHSNEKLFF. The CDR3 DNA follows: TGTGCCAGCAGCTTCCTCCATTCTAATGAAAAACTGTTTTTT.

This clonotype was counted only a few times. J is TRBJ1-1 and V is TRBV19; TRBD1 is a possible D gene (6 bases). The CDR3 spans 14 residues. V was pared by 8 bases and J by 4 bases, with 17 bases between. Germline V gives CDR1 LNHDA, CDR2 SQIVND (reference sequence). This CDR3 reads CASSTWGGGTEAFF. The CDR3 DNA follows: TGTGCCAGTTCCACCTGGGGAGGGGGCACTGAAGCTTTCTTT. Full variable domain (rest looked up from reference TRBV19 and TRBJ1-1): DGGITQSPKYLFRKEGQNVTLSCEQNLNHDAMYWYRQDPGQGLRLIYYSQIVNDFQKGDIAEGYSVSREKKESFPLTVTSAQKNPTAFYLCASSTWGGGTEAFFGQGTRLTVV.